Listed here are 3 T cell receptor beta chains from one sample, sequenced in a study of T-cell reconstitution after alpha-beta-depleted transplantation in children (dated by TCRdb to the mid-2010s). The library relied on PCR. The sequencing machine was an Illumina HiSeq 2500. TCR library preparation used molecular barcoding, with unique molecular identifiers applied to normalize quantification of the TCRbeta repertoire. The public reads were quality trimmed at Q25 with fastp and then assembled into clones with MiXCR by TCRdb, keeping productive beta chains. One record per CDR3 amino acid sequence lists the most common genes and DNA. Within this sample are approximately 650,000 distinct CDR3 sequences, with about an eighth of them counted one time only. The top ten clones comprise approximately 0.8% of the sample. The sample's treatment or condition label, decoded: allogeneic hematopoietic cell transplantation with graft depleted of TCRalphabeta T cells and CD19 B cells.

This material consisted of PBMCs, taken before TCRalphabeta/CD19-depleted stem cell transplant. The source is a girl aged 2 to 10 with congenital amegakaryocytic thrombocytopenia, due to receive a stem cell transplant.

This clonotype has ten or more counts. This chain connects TRBV20-1 to TRBJ1-2, with D unclear. The V end lost 1 base, the J end lost 8 bases, and 20 bases lay between the germline ends. The germline V gene has CDR1 DFQATT and CDR2 SNEGSKA (reference sequence). CDR3 size: 15 residues. CDR3 residues: CSARASRSAKGGYTF. The CDR3 DNA reads as TGCAGTGCTAGAGCCTCGAGGTCGGCCAAAGGGGGCTACACCTTC.

This clonotype was picked up many times. The V call is TRBV30, the J call TRBJ2-7, with a tentative D call TRBD2 (5 bases). Germline V gene sequence: CDR1 GTSNPN, CDR2 SVGIG (reference sequence). The CDR3 has 14 residues. V was shortened by 3 bases and J by 2 bases, with 14 bases between the two germline ends. The CDR3: CAWSIRPGTYEQYF. The CDR3 bases are TGTGCCTGGAGCATCCGACCGGGGACCTACGAGCAGTACTTC.

This clonotype was counted many times. This chain joins TRBV7-9 and TRBJ2-1; 8 nucleotides line up with TRBD2. This CDR3 comprises 16 residues. Unmatched junction bases numbered 8, after V lost 5 bases and J lost 2 bases. The germline gives CDR1 SEHNR, CDR2 FQNEAQ (reference sequence). CDR3 amino acids: CASSLPGLVAYNEQFF. For the CDR3, the DNA is TGTGCCAGCAGCCTCCCGGGACTAGTTGCCTACAATGAGCAGTTCTTC.